A selection of T cell receptor beta chains follows, all from one sample in a study of blood T cell repertoires in COVID-19. The method was immunoSEQ multiplex PCR; TCRdb's version includes in-frame clones alone and lacks a portion of them. Among approximately 440,000 clones, 90% were seen once, and the ten largest hold 0.6%. The sample consisted of PBMCs or T cells enriched from blood (not recorded which). Receptors were obtained from a young man who had recovered from COVID-19. Both conserved end residues are part of each CDR3. D genes are given only for firm matches.

D: TRBD2; J: TRBJ2-1; V: TRBV28; DNA: TGTGCCAGCAGTCTTTTAGCGGGAGAAGCCTACAATGAGCAGTTCTTC; CDR3: CASSLLAGEAYNEQFF
D: TRBD2; J: TRBJ2-7; V: TRBV5-1; DNA: TGCGCCAGCAGCTTGGAAGGCGGGAGCTCCTACGAGCAGTACTTC; CDR3: CASSLEGGSSYEQYF
D: NA; J: TRBJ1-2; V: TRBV27; DNA: TGTGCCAGCAGGGGGGGGCTAGGCTACACCTTC; CDR3: CASRGGLGYTF
D: NA; J: TRBJ1-3; V: TRBV2; DNA: TGTGCCAGCAGGGGGTCACAGGCGTTGAACACCATATATTTT; CDR3: CASRGSQALNTIYF
D: NA; J: TRBJ1-5; V: TRBV3-1/TRBV3-2; DNA: TGTGCCAGCAGCCAAGGACAGAGATATCAGCCCCAGCATTTT; CDR3: CASSQGQRYQPQHF
D: NA; J: TRBJ1-1; V: TRBV2; DNA: TGTGCCAGCAGTGAGGAGGGGTTTACTGAAGCTTTCTTT; CDR3: CASSEEGFTEAFF
D: NA; J: TRBJ1-2; V: TRBV3-1/TRBV3-2; DNA: TGTGCCAGCAGCCAAGAAGCCCGCGGGGGCAGTGGCTACACCTTC; CDR3: CASSQEARGGSGYTF
D: NA; J: TRBJ1-2; V: TRBV12-3/TRBV12-4; DNA: TGTGCCAGCAGTTTCGGGCCGACAGCTGGCTACACCTTC; CDR3: CASSFGPTAGYTF
D: TRBD2; J: TRBJ2-7; V: TRBV5-6; DNA: TGTGCCAGCAGCTTCTCTAGCGGGGGGCGCGATGTATACGAGCAGTACTTC; CDR3: CASSFSSGGRDVYEQYF
D: TRBD1; J: TRBJ1-2; V: TRBV15; DNA: TGTGCCACCAGCAGAGCCCAGGGGGTGGATGGCTACACCTTC; CDR3: CATSRAQGVDGYTF
D: NA; J: TRBJ2-7; V: TRBV7-9; DNA: TGTGCCAGCAGCGGGTCCGGAGGGTACGAGCAGTACTTC; CDR3: CASSGSGGYEQYF
D: TRBD1; J: TRBJ1-3; V: TRBV5-1; DNA: TGCGCCAGCAGCATGACAGGGACTGGCTCTGGAAACACCATATATTTT; CDR3: CASSMTGTGSGNTIYF
D: NA; J: TRBJ2-1; V: TRBV29-1; DNA: TGCAGCGTTGAAGAATCCCCTTTCAATGAGCAGTTCTTC; CDR3: CSVEESPFNEQFF
D: TRBD2; J: TRBJ2-1; V: TRBV15; DNA: TGTGCCACCAGCAGATCCGGGGGACTAGCGGGAGATGGGGTGTTCTTC; CDR3: CATSRSGGLAGDGVFF
D: NA; J: TRBJ1-1; V: TRBV10-2; DNA: TGCGCCAGCAGTGGGGGGGAGAGCACTGAAGCTTTCTTT; CDR3: CASSGGESTEAFF
D: TRBD2; J: TRBJ2-3; V: TRBV27; DNA: TGTGCCAGCAGTCAGACCTTTTTCTCCGGGACTAGCTACGATACGCAGTATTTT; CDR3: CASSQTFFSGTSYDTQYF
D: TRBD2; J: TRBJ2-7; V: TRBV18; DNA: TGTGCCAGCTCGACCGGGACTAGCTACGAGCAGTACTTC; CDR3: CASSTGTSYEQYF
D: TRBD1; J: TRBJ1-3; V: TRBV5-1; DNA: TGCGCCAGCAGCCTCGAACAGGGGGCGGGAAACACCATATATTTT; CDR3: CASSLEQGAGNTIYF
D: NA; J: TRBJ2-7; V: TRBV11-2; DNA: TGTGCCAGCAGCTTAGCCTACAGGGACGCCTACGAGCAGTACTTC; CDR3: CASSLAYRDAYEQYF
D: NA; J: TRBJ1-5; V: TRBV28; DNA: TGTGCCACCCTCGGGGGGAATCAGCCCCAGCATTTT; CDR3: CATLGGNQPQHF
D: NA; J: TRBJ1-6; V: TRBV5-4; DNA: TGTGCCAGCAGCTCGGGAGAGAGCTCCTATAATTCACCCCTCCACTTT; CDR3: CASSSGESSYNSPLHF
D: TRBD1; J: TRBJ2-5; V: TRBV5-5; DNA: TGTGCCAGCAGCGCCAACAGGGGGCCGGAGACCCAGTACTTC; CDR3: CASSANRGPETQYF
D: NA; J: TRBJ2-7; V: TRBV6-1; DNA: TGTGCCAGCAGTGAAGGGGCAGGGACTCGAGACGAGCAGAACTTC; CDR3: CASSEGAGTRDEQNF